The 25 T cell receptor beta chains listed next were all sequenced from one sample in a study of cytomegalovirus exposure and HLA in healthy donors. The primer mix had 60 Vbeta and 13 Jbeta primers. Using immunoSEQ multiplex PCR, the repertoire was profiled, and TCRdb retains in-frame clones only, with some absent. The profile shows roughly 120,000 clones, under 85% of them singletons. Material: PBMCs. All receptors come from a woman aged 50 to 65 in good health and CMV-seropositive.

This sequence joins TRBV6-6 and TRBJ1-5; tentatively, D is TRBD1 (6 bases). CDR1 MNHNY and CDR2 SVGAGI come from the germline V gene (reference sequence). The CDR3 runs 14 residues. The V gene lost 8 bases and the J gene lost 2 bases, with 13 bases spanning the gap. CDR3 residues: CASGVSGGNQPQHF. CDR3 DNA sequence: TGTGCCAGCGGGGTCTCAGGGGGCAATCAGCCCCAGCATTTT.

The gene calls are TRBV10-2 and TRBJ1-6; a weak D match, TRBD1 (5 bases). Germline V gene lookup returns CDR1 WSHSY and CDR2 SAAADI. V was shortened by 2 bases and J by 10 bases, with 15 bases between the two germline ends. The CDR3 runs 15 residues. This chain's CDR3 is CASSELAGNYSPLHF. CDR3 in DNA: TGCGCCAGCAGTGAGCTGGCAGGGAATTACTCACCCCTCCACTTT.

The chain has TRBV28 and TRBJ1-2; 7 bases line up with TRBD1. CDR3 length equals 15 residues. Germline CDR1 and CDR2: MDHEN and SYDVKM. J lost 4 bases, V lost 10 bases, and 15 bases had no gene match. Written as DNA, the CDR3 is TGTGCCACCCACCTCCGGACAGGAAAAATCTATGGCTACACCTTC. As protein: CATHLRTGKIYGYTF.

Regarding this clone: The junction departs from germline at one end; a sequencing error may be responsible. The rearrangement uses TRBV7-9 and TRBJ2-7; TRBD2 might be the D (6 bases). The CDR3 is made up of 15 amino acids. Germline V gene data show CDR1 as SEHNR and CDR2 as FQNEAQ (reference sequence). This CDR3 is CSSSPERDLTYEQYF. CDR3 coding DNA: TGTTCCAGCAGCCCAGAACGGGACTTAACCTACGAGCAGTACTTC.

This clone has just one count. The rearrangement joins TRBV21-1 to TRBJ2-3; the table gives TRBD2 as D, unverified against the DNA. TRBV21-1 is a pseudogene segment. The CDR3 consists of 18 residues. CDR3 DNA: TGTGCCAGCAGCAATAGCGGGGGGACCCCACTCAATTTGGGTACGCAGTATTTT. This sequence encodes CASSNSGGTPLNLGTQYF.

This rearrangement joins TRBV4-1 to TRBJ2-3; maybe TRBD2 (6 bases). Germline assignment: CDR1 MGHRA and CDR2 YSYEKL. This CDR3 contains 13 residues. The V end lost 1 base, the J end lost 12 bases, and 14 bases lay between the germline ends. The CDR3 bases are TGCGCCAGCAGCCAAGTGGGGACTGTGGTACAGTATTTT. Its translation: CASSQVGTVVQYF.

CDR3 sequence (DNA): TGTGCCAGCAGCGGGGGACAGGGCGCATTCGGCTACACCTTC. As protein: CASSGGQGAFGYTF. The chain has TRBV5-6 and TRBJ1-2; 9 positions agree with TRBD1. Germline V gene sequence: CDR1 SGHDT, CDR2 YYEEEE. The CDR3 sequence is 14 residues long. The junction had 9 bases not matched to a gene; V was cut back by 4 bases and J by 8 bases.

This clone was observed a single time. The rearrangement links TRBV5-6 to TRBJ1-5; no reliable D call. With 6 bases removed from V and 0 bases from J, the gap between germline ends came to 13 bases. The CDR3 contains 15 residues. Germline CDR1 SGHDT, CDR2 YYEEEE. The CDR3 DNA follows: TGTGCCAGCAAATTGTGGGCAGGTAGCAATCAGCCCCAGCATTTT. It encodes CASKLWAGSNQPQHF.

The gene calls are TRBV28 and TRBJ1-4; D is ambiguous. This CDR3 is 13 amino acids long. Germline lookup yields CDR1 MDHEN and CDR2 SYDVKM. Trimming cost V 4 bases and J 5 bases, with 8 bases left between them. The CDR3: CASSYGGNEKLFF. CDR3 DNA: TGTGCCAGCAGTTACGGCGGAAATGAAAAACTGTTTTTT.

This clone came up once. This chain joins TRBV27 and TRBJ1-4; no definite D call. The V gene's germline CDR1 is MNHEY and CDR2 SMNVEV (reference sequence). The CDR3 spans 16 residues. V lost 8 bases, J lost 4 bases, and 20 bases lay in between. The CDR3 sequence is CASPPLERRDNEKLFF. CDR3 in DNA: TGTGCCAGCCCCCCCTTGGAACGTCGGGATAATGAAAAACTGTTTTTT.

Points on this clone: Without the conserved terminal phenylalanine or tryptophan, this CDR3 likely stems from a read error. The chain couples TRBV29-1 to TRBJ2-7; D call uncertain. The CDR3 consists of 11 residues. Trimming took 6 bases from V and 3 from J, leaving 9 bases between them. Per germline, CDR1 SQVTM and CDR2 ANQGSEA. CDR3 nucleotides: TGCAGCGTCCGGTCTAACTACGAGCAGTACTCC. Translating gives CSVRSNYEQYS.

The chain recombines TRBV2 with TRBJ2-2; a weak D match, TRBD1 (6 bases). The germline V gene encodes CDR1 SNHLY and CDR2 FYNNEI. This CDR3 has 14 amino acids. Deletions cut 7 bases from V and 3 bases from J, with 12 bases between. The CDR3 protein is CASIRTEDTGELFF. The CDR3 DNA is TGTGCCAGCATTCGGACAGAGGACACCGGGGAGCTGTTTTTT.

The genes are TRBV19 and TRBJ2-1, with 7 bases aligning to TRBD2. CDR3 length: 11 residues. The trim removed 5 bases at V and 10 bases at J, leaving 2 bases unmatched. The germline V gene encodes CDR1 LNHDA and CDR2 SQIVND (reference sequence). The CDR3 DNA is TGTGCCAGTAGTTTGCGGGGGGAGCAGTTCTTC. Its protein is CASSLRGEQFF.

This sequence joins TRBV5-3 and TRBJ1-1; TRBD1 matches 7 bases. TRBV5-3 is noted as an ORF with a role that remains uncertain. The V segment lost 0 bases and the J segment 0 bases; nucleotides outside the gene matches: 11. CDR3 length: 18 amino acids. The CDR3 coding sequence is TGTGCCAGAAGCTTGGAGGGTGACAGGGCCAACATGAACACTGAAGCTTTCTTT. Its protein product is CARSLEGDRANMNTEAFF.

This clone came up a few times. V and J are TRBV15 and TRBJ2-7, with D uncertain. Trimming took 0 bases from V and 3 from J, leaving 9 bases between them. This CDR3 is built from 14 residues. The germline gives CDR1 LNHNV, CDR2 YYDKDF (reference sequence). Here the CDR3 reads CATSRDQQNYEQYF. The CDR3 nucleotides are TGTGCCACCAGCAGAGATCAACAGAACTACGAGCAGTACTTC.

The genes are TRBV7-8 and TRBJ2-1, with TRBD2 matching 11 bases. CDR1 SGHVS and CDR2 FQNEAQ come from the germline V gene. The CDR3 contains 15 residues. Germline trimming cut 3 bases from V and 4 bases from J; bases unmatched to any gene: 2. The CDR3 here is CASSFSGGVYNEQFF. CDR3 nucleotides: TGTGCCAGCAGCTTTAGCGGGGGGGTATACAATGAGCAGTTCTTC. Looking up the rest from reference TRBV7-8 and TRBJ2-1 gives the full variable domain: GAGVSQSPRYKVAKRGQDVALRCDPISGHVSLFWYQQALGQGPEFLTYFQNEAQLDKSGLPSDRFFAERPEGSVSTLKIQRTQQEDSAVYLCASSFSGGVYNEQFFGPGTRLTVL.

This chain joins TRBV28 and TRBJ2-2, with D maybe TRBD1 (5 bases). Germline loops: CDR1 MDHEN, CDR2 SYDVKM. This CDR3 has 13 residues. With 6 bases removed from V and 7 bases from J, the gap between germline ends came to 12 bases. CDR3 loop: CASRLLGLGELFF. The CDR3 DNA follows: TGTGCCAGCAGGTTACTGGGGCTCGGGGAGCTGTTTTTT.

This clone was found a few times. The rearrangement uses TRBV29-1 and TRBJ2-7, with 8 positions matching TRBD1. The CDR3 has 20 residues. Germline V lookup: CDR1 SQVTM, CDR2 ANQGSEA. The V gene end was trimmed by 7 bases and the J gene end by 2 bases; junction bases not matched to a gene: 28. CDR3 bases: TGCAGCGCTAGGAGACGGGTGGACTCCAGGACAGGGAATAGGGCCTACGAGCAGTACTTC. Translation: CSARRRVDSRTGNRAYEQYF.

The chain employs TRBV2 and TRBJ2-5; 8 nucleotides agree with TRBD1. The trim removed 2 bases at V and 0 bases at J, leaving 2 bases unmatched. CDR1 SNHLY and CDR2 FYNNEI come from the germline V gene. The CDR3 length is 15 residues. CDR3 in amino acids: CASSEQGAYQETQYF. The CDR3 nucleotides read TGTGCCAGCAGTGAACAGGGGGCCTACCAAGAGACCCAGTACTTC.

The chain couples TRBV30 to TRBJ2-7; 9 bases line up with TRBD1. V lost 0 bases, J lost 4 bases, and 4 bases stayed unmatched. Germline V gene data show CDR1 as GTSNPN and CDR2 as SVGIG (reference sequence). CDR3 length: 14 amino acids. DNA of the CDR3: TGTGCCTGGAGTGTGGGGACAGGGCCATACGAGCAGTACTTC. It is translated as CAWSVGTGPYEQYF.

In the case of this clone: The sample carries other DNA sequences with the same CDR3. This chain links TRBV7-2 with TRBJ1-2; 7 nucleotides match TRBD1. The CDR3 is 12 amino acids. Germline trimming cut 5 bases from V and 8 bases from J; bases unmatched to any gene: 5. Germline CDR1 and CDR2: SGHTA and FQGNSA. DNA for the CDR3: TGTGCCAGCAGCCCGCAGGGGGGCGGCTACACCTTC. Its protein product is CASSPQGGGYTF.

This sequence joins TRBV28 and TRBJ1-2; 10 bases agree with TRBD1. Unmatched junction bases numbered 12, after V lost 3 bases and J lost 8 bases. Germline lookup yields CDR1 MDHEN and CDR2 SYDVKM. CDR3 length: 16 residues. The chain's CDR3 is CASSFIRDRGAGGYTF. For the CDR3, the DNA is TGTGCCAGCAGTTTCATCCGGGACAGGGGCGCAGGAGGCTACACCTTC.

The chain's CDR3 is CASTRTLNEKLFF. As DNA, the CDR3 is TGTGCCAGCACCAGGACTTTGAATGAAAAACTGTTTTTT. The chain is built from TRBV2 and TRBJ1-4; D call uncertain. Trimming stripped 7 bases from V and 5 bases from J, with 11 bases between. The CDR3 has 13 amino acids. Germline loops: CDR1 SNHLY, CDR2 FYNNEI.

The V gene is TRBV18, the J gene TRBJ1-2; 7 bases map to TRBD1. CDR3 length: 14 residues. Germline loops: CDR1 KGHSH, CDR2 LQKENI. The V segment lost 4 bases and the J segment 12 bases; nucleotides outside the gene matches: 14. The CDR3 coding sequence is TGTGCCAGCTCACATGAGGGACAGTCCTCCTTCCACACCTTC. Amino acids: CASSHEGQSSFHTF.

CDR3 in DNA: TGCAGCGTTGGGCCCCGGAAGGTCCGCGGCGATACGCAGTATTTT. Translated, it gives CSVGPRKVRGDTQYF. The rearrangement joins TRBV29-1 to TRBJ2-3; D call uncertain. Germline V gene lookup returns CDR1 SQVTM and CDR2 ANQGSEA. The CDR3 runs to 15 residues. Trimming took off 4 bases at V and 6 bases at J, with 20 bases between the two ends.